This T cell receptor (beta chain) was identified in a study of T-cell reconstitution after alpha-beta-depleted transplantation in children. This clonotype was observed many times. The antigen is not known. V gave up 5 bases and J gave up 0 bases, with 11 bases separating them. CDR1 and CDR2 from the germline V gene are DFQATT and SNEGSKA (reference sequence). The CDR3 is 14 amino acids. Study-level findings and limits: About two months after transplant, alpha-beta T cells reportedly came from several hundred expanded graft clones. T-cell numbers and diversity, one year after transplant, stemmed largely from T cells that were newly produced. It was surviving recipient T cells and thymic progenitors that gave some patients high TCRbeta diversity at day 60.

This sample's TCRbeta library carried unique molecular identifier barcodes. TCRdb used MiXCR to reprocess the PCR reads, holding one entry per CDR3 protein. This sample has about 460,000 distinct CDR3 sequences; over 9.5% occur once, and the top ten carry 2% to 2.5%. The sample here was PBMCs, taken before TCRalphabeta/CD19-depleted stem cell transplant. The chain is built from TRBV20-1 and TRBJ2-1; weak D call: TRBD2 (5 bases). The source of this sequence is a child younger than 10 with inherited bone marrow failure, due to receive a stem cell transplant. The chain's CDR3 is CSAYHGGSYNEQFF. The CDR3 DNA sequence: TGCAGTGCTTATCACGGAGGCTCCTACAATGAGCAGTTCTTC.